This T cell receptor beta chain was observed in a study of blood T cell repertoires in COVID-19. Sequencing was performed with immunoSEQ multiplex PCR; in TCRdb, only in-frame clones are kept and a portion is missing. The sample has 30,000 to 50,000 clones, 84% seen once; the top ten hold about 14%. Germline CDR1 is MNHEY and CDR2 is SMNVEV (reference sequence). The ends lost 5 bases at V and 2 bases at J; junction bases unmatched: 9. This CDR3 is built from 16 residues. The receptor comes from a man in his fifties or sixties with active or convalescent COVID-19. The chain joins TRBV27 to TRBJ1-5, with 7 nucleotides matching TRBD1. The sequenced sample was peripheral blood. The CDR3 reads CASSRDRAQGNQPQHF. CDR3 nucleotides: TGTGCCAGCAGTCGAGACAGGGCTCAGGGCAATCAGCCCCAGCATTTT.